Listed here are 17 T cell receptor beta chains from one sample, sequenced in a study of response to subunit inactivated influenza vaccine. From the RT-PCR reads, TCRdb called clonotypes with MiXCR, one entry per CDR3 protein. Of around 490,000 distinct CDR3 sequences in the sample, 6.5% to 8% are singletons; the top ten hold roughly 13%. The sequencing used PBMCs from blood, collected less than 30 months after vaccination. The receptors originated from a man aged 45 to 75 who received an inactivated influenza vaccine.

The table lists this clonotype with a few counts. The genes are TRBV19 and TRBJ1-5; D is unresolved. V was trimmed by 3 bases and J by 8 bases, leaving 17 bases between them. The CDR3 is made up of 15 amino acids. Germline CDR1 and CDR2: LNHDA and SQIVND (reference sequence). CDR3 coding DNA: TGTGCCAGTAGTATGGGAGGTGGAGAAGTAAAGCCCCAGCATTTT. Amino acid sequence: CASSMGGGEVKPQHF.

This clonotype was seen a few times. The chain uses TRBV14 and TRBJ2-3, with 8 bases that match TRBD1. The J segment lost 3 bases and the V segment lost 4 bases, leaving 12 bases of the junction unmatched. Germline CDR1 SGHDN, CDR2 FVKESK. CDR3 length: 17 amino acids. CDR3 sequence: CASSPFTGGGSTDTQYF. The CDR3 DNA sequence: TGTGCCAGCAGCCCATTTACAGGGGGTGGAAGTACAGATACGCAGTATTTT.

This clonotype was seen many times. The chain joins TRBV29-1 to TRBJ1-2; 10 bases match TRBD1. The CDR3 is made up of 14 amino acids. Looked up from germline, CDR1 is SQVTM and CDR2 is ANQGSEA. Germline trimming cut 6 bases from V and 8 bases from J; bases unmatched to any gene: 12. The CDR3, as DNA: TGCAGCGTCGACGACCGGGACAGGGGCATGGGCTACACCTTC. Protein sequence: CSVDDRDRGMGYTF.

This clonotype appeared many times. The V gene is TRBV20-1, the J gene TRBJ2-5, with TRBD2 as a possible D gene (7 bases). From germline, CDR1 is DFQATT and CDR2 SNEGSKA (reference sequence). V was clipped by 3 bases and J by 5 bases, with 16 bases between them. This CDR3 is built from 14 residues. CDR3 sequence: CSASLRGGRETQYF. CDR3 DNA sequence: TGCAGTGCTAGCTTAAGGGGGGGGAGGGAGACCCAGTACTTC.

The rearrangement joins TRBV20-1 to TRBJ2-7; TRBD2 is a possible D gene (5 bases). Trimming took 1 base from V and 7 from J, leaving 14 bases between them. The CDR3 spans 13 residues. Germline V gene sequence: CDR1 DFQATT, CDR2 SNEGSKA (reference sequence). The CDR3 here is CSARAHIPGEQYF. The CDR3 DNA is TGCAGTGCTAGAGCACACATCCCGGGAGAGCAGTACTTC.

This clonotype has ten or more counts. The chain recombines TRBV28 with TRBJ2-3; TRBD2 agrees at 8 bases. The germline gives CDR1 MDHEN, CDR2 SYDVKM. V shed 8 bases, J shed 1 base, and the junction held 2 bases outside the gene matches. This CDR3 has 13 residues. CDR3 in DNA: TGTGCCAGCGGTAGCGGGGGCACAGATACGCAGTATTTT. This codes for CASGSGGTDTQYF.

The chain has TRBV24-1 and TRBJ1-1, with 7 positions matching TRBD1. The CDR3 has 14 amino acids. Germline CDR1 is KGHDR and CDR2 is SFDVKD. Losses at the gene ends were 5 bases for V and 5 bases for J; bases not matched to a gene: 7. The CDR3 spells CATSGSRGDTEAFF. CDR3 nucleotides: TGTGCCACCAGTGGAAGCAGGGGGGATACTGAAGCTTTCTTT.

The chain couples TRBV24-1 to TRBJ2-3; TRBD2 agrees at 7 bases. CDR1 KGHDR and CDR2 SFDVKD come from the germline V gene. The CDR3 is made up of 15 amino acids. Trimming removed 3 bases from V and 3 bases from J; junction bases left unmatched: 5. CDR3 sequence: CATSDLGEGTDTQYF. CDR3 DNA sequence: TGTGCCACCAGTGATCTCGGGGAGGGAACAGATACGCAGTATTTT.

This clonotype has more than one count but fewer than ten. V usage is TRBV11-2 and J usage is TRBJ2-7; no reliable D call. This CDR3 region has 12 residues. V was trimmed by 3 bases and J by 4 bases, leaving 7 bases between them. Germline-derived CDR1 and CDR2 are SGHAT and FQNNGV. DNA of the CDR3: TGTGCCAGCAGCTTTCAAGAGTACGAGCAGTACTTC. Amino acids: CASSFQEYEQYF.

This clonotype was seen more than once but under ten times. CDR3 DNA sequence: TGTGCCAGCAGTCCCCGACCAACCCGCCTGCTCGGAGACGGGGAGCTGTTTTTT. Amino acids: CASSPRPTRLLGDGELFF. The J gene is TRBJ2-2, the V gene TRBV28; the D is unclear. Germline assignment: CDR1 MDHEN and CDR2 SYDVKM. This CDR3 spans 18 amino acids. V was pared by 5 bases and J by 7 bases, with 26 bases between.

This clonotype came up a few times. This sequence joins TRBV24-1 and TRBJ2-1; D is possibly TRBD1 or TRBD2 (5 bases each). Deletions cut 6 bases from V and 0 bases from J, with 11 bases between. The CDR3 contains 15 residues. The V gene's germline CDR1 is KGHDR and CDR2 SFDVKD. CDR3 bases: TGTGCCACCAGTCCGTCAGGGAGCTCCTACAATGAGCAGTTCTTC. It yields the protein CATSPSGSSYNEQFF.

This clonotype was picked up many times. The gene calls are TRBV4-3 and TRBJ2-3, with TRBD2 matching 7 bases. Germline loops: CDR1 LGHNA, CDR2 YSLEER. V shed 1 base and J 4 bases; nucleotides not matched to a gene: 8. The CDR3 runs to 16 residues. This CDR3 reads CASSQGVRENSDTQYF. The CDR3 DNA reads as TGCGCCAGCAGCCAAGGGGTGCGGGAGAATTCAGATACGCAGTATTTT.

The gene calls are TRBV2 and TRBJ1-5, with D possibly TRBD1 on 5 matching bases. CDR3 length: 14 amino acids. V dropped 6 bases and J dropped 2 bases, with 11 bases sitting between them. The germline V gene encodes CDR1 SNHLY and CDR2 FYNNEI. Written as DNA, the CDR3 is TGTGCCAGCAGCCGGGACGGACGCAATCAGCCCCAGCATTTT. Its translation is CASSRDGRNQPQHF.

This clonotype occurred once. This chain uses TRBV20-1 with TRBJ1-2; the D gene is possibly TRBD1 (5 bases). V lost 6 bases and J lost 0, with 26 bases in between. Germline-derived CDR1 and CDR2 are DFQATT and SNEGSKA (reference sequence). This CDR3 spans 18 amino acids. DNA for the CDR3: TGCAGTGCCGCTTTAATGTCAGGGTCAGGGACCACTAACTATGGCTACACCTTC. This codes for CSAALMSGSGTTNYGYTF.

This clonotype was seen a handful of times. The chain carries TRBV5-1 and TRBJ2-1; tentative D call: TRBD1 (6 bases). The CDR3 runs 12 residues. Between the trimmed V and J ends, which lost 4 bases and 10 bases, there was a span of 12 bases. Germline-derived CDR1 and CDR2 are SGHRS and YFSETQ. Here the CDR3 DNA reads TGCGCCAGCAGCCGGGACATCGGGGAGCAGTTCTTC. It is translated as CASSRDIGEQFF.

This clonotype occurred a few times. The rearrangement joins TRBV28 to TRBJ2-1, with D possibly matching TRBD1 (6 bases). This CDR3 has 21 amino acids. Trimming left V 1 base short and J 0 bases short, with 25 bases between. CDR1 is MDHEN, CDR2 SYDVKM, per germline. The CDR3 sequence: CASSLYRLGPRGKSSYNEQFF. The CDR3 DNA is TGTGCCAGCAGTTTATACCGACTGGGCCCTAGGGGGAAGAGCTCCTACAATGAGCAGTTCTTC.

This clonotype was counted ten times or more. The chain carries TRBV2 and TRBJ2-5; D not certain. Germline CDR1 and CDR2: SNHLY and FYNNEI. This CDR3 comprises 12 residues. Deletions cut 7 bases from V and 2 bases from J, with 8 bases between. The CDR3 DNA is TGTGCCAGCATAAGGGCTCAAGAGACCCAGTACTTC. This gives the protein CASIRAQETQYF.